One and the same sample provided the 23 T cell receptor beta chains below, sequenced in a study of blood T cells in healthy people across ages. With a J-beta primer mix and a sample-barcoded 5' primer, a second PCR ran about 7 to 12 cycles. TCRdb re-derived calls from the 5' RACE reads in MiXCR, one entry per CDR3 protein. The data show 790,000 or so distinct CDR3 sequences, about 61% seen once. The sequenced sample was blood. The receptors were gathered from a man in his forties in good health.

This chain connects TRBV29-1 to TRBJ2-7; tentative D call: TRBD2 (6 bases). The V gene's germline CDR1 is SQVTM and CDR2 ANQGSEA. The CDR3 is made up of 13 amino acids. V was cut by 4 bases and J by 2 bases, with 12 bases left in between. As DNA, the CDR3 is TGCAGCGTTGGTGCGGGGATCACCTACGAGCAGTACTTC. Translating it yields CSVGAGITYEQYF.

The CDR3 DNA reads as TGCGCCAGCAGCTCGGGGGACGCCGACAATGAGCAGTTCTTC. Protein sequence: CASSSGDADNEQFF. This chain links TRBV5-1 with TRBJ2-1; tentatively, D is TRBD2 (6 bases). This CDR3 has 14 amino acids. V was pared by 3 bases and J by 5 bases, with 12 bases between. Germline CDR1 is SGHRS and CDR2 is YFSETQ.

J is TRBJ1-2 and V is TRBV11-2, with unresolved D. The CDR3 is 14 residues long. V gave up 5 bases and J gave up 2 bases, with 12 bases separating them. Germline assignment: CDR1 SGHAT and CDR2 FQNNGV. The CDR3 sequence is CASSLPGRNYGYTF. CDR3 in DNA: TGTGCCAGCAGCCTACCCGGCAGGAACTATGGCTACACCTTC. Full variable domain (rest looked up from reference TRBV11-2 and TRBJ1-2): EAGVAQSPRYKIIEKRQSVAFWCNPISGHATLYWYQQILGQGPKLLIQFQNNGVVDDSQLPKDRFSAERLKGVDSTLKIQPAKLEDSAVYLCASSLPGRNYGYTFGSGTRLTVV.

The gene calls are TRBV10-2 and TRBJ2-6, with TRBD2 matching 10 bases. The germline gives CDR1 WSHSY, CDR2 SAAADI. There are 18 residues in the CDR3. The ends lost 5 bases at V and 0 bases at J; junction bases unmatched: 7. CDR3 nucleotides: TGCGCCAGCAGTAAATTAGCGGGGGGAAGCTCTGGGGCCAACGTCCTGACTTTC. Its protein product is CASSKLAGGSSGANVLTF.

This sequence joins TRBV7-2 and TRBJ2-3; 8 bases map to TRBD2. Germline loops: CDR1 SGHTA, CDR2 FQGNSA. With V trimmed by 2 bases and J by 10 bases, 20 bases remained unmatched. CDR3 length: 18 amino acids. The CDR3 coding sequence is TGTGCCAGCAGCTTAAGCGGGCTAGCGGGCAGCCCCCCCACGGCGCAGTATTTT. Protein product: CASSLSGLAGSPPTAQYF.

This clonotype was counted a few times. The chain uses TRBV6-2 or TRBV6-3 and TRBJ2-7, with a weak D call TRBD2 (6 bases). V was cut by 1 base and J by 5 bases, with 12 bases left in between. Looked up from germline, CDR1 is MNHEY and CDR2 is SVGEGT. The length of the CDR3 is 14 residues. The CDR3 reads CASSYWDFMDEQYF. CDR3 nucleotide sequence: TGTGCCAGCAGTTACTGGGACTTTATGGACGAGCAGTACTTC.

The chain combines TRBV4-3 with TRBJ2-1; unclear D gene. Germline V gene data show CDR1 as LGHNA and CDR2 as YSLEER. V lost 0 bases to trimming and J lost 6 bases, with 12 bases between them. The CDR3 runs 15 residues. The CDR3 region has the DNA TGCGCCAGCAGCCAAGATCGGCTAATTGGCAATGAGCAGTTCTTC. As protein: CASSQDRLIGNEQFF.

The chain couples TRBV28 to TRBJ1-2; D is undetermined. Per the germline V gene, CDR1 is MDHEN and CDR2 is SYDVKM. The CDR3 is 14 amino acids. V dropped 7 bases and J dropped 4 bases, with 16 bases sitting between them. The CDR3 is CASTFRGPGYGYTF. DNA for the CDR3: TGTGCCAGCACCTTCCGGGGTCCCGGCTATGGCTACACCTTC.

The chain links TRBV11-2 to TRBJ1-6, with D maybe TRBD1 (5 bases). Trimming took off 6 bases at V and 10 bases at J, with 16 bases between the two ends. The CDR3 consists of 14 residues. Germline-derived CDR1 and CDR2 are SGHAT and FQNNGV. CDR3 region: CASSSGPSGSPLHF. Here the CDR3 DNA reads TGTGCCAGCAGTTCGGGACCGTCAGGCTCACCCCTCCACTTT.

The chain joins TRBV7-2 to TRBJ2-7, with 8 bases fitting TRBD2. Losses at the gene ends were 5 bases for V and 2 bases for J; bases not matched to a gene: 5. The CDR3 consists of 14 residues. From germline, CDR1 is SGHTA and CDR2 FQGNSA. As DNA, the CDR3 is TGTGCCAGCAGCCCGGGACTAGTTCCCTACGAGCAGTACTTC. Translation gives CASSPGLVPYEQYF.

This clonotype has only a few counts. The chain is built from TRBV7-2 and TRBJ2-7, with TRBD1 matching over 9 bases. Germline V gene sequence: CDR1 SGHTA, CDR2 FQGNSA. The CDR3 consists of 16 residues. J lost 3 bases, V lost 5 bases, and 11 bases had no gene match. The CDR3 here is CASSLRTGAIVYEQYF. The CDR3 nucleotides are TGTGCCAGCAGCCTAAGGACAGGGGCAATAGTCTACGAGCAGTACTTC.

The chain combines TRBV5-4 with TRBJ2-1; 7 nucleotides line up with TRBD2. Trimming took 0 bases from V and 5 from J; bases not matched to a gene: 14. This CDR3 spans 18 amino acids. Germline CDR1 and CDR2: SGHNT and YYREEE (reference sequence). DNA of the CDR3: TGTGCCAGCAGCTTGGGGGCTAGACGGCGGGGGACCGACAATGAGCAGTTCTTC. It translates to CASSLGARRRGTDNEQFF.

CDR3 sequence (DNA): TGTGCCAGCAGCGTACCGGGACTAGCGGGAGCGGCTCAGTTCTTC. Translated: CASSVPGLAGAAQFF. The chain has TRBV9 and TRBJ2-1; the match to TRBD2 covers 14 bases. Germline lookup yields CDR1 SGDLS and CDR2 YYNGEE. Losses at the gene ends were 1 base for V and 13 bases for J; bases not matched to a gene: 7. This CDR3 is built from 15 residues.

This chain uses TRBV9 with TRBJ2-5; 8 bases fit TRBD2. Germline V CDR1 and CDR2: SGDLS, YYNGEE. There are 15 residues in the CDR3. V dropped 4 bases and J dropped 6; count of bases not matched to a gene: 11. The CDR3 DNA is TGTGCCAGCAGCAAGCGCGGGGGGCAGGATAAGACCCAGTACTTC. It codes for CASSKRGGQDKTQYF.

The chain has TRBV28 and TRBJ2-7; D call uncertain. V dropped 5 bases and J dropped 0 bases, with 14 bases sitting between them. Germline assignment: CDR1 MDHEN and CDR2 SYDVKM. This CDR3 spans 15 amino acids. The CDR3 sequence: CASSTRRTVSYEQYF. In nucleotides, the CDR3 is TGTGCCAGCAGTACCAGGCGGACGGTCTCCTACGAGCAGTACTTC.

This clonotype was seen just once. The gene calls are TRBV11-3 and TRBJ1-4; 8 bases match TRBD1. Trimming removed 7 bases from V and 5 bases from J; junction bases left unmatched: 6. CDR3 size: 14 residues. CDR1 is SGHNT, CDR2 YENEEA, per germline. This chain's CDR3 is CASNGQGRNEKLFF. CDR3 sequence (DNA): TGTGCCAGCAACGGACAGGGTCGAAATGAAAAACTGTTTTTT.

This clonotype was observed at least ten times. V usage is TRBV6-5 and J usage is TRBJ2-6, with D possibly being TRBD1 (6 bases). Germline V CDR1 and CDR2: MNHEY, SVGAGI. The V gene lost 2 bases and the J gene lost 1 base, with 9 bases spanning the gap. The CDR3 loop spans 16 amino acids. For the CDR3, the DNA is TGTGCCAGCAGTTACGAAGGGGGATCTGGGGCCAACGTCCTGACTTTC. Its translation: CASSYEGGSGANVLTF.

The rearrangement uses TRBV27 and TRBJ2-5; 7 bases match TRBD2. This CDR3 region has 15 residues. Germline V gives CDR1 MNHEY, CDR2 SMNVEV (reference sequence). V shed 2 bases, J shed 3 bases, and the junction held 6 bases outside the gene matches. CDR3 amino acids: CASSLGGGWEETQYF. CDR3 in DNA: TGTGCCAGCAGTTTAGGGGGGGGATGGGAAGAGACCCAGTACTTC.

Comment on this clonotype: An end of the junction does not agree with germline; a read error may underlie this. The chain links TRBV6-5 to TRBJ2-1, with 10 bases aligning to TRBD2. In germline, CDR1 is MNHEY, CDR2 SVGAGI. The CDR3 has 15 residues. The DNA of the CDR3 is TGTGCCAGCAGGGCAGCGGGAGGGCAGTACAACGAGCAGTTCTTC. The encoded protein is CASRAAGGQYNEQFF.

The V call is TRBV28, the J call TRBJ2-7; D ambiguous. The CDR3 runs 12 residues. Germline CDR1 reads MDHEN; CDR2 reads SYDVKM. V lost 5 bases and J 3 bases, leaving 8 bases between the germline ends. In DNA form, the CDR3 reads TGTGCCAGCAGTCCAAACATCTACGAGCAGTACTTC. Protein sequence: CASSPNIYEQYF.

This clonotype was counted only a few times. The chain is built from TRBV7-9 and TRBJ2-4; weak D call: TRBD2 (6 bases). CDR3 length equals 16 residues. Germline CDR1 reads SEHNR; CDR2 reads FQNEAQ (reference sequence). V lost 2 bases to trimming and J lost 0 bases, with 11 bases between them. DNA for the CDR3: TGTGCCAGCAGCTTAAGTCTAGCGTCAGCCAAAAACATTCAGTACTTC. Encoded protein: CASSLSLASAKNIQYF.

This clonotype was seen a handful of times. The rearrangement uses TRBV6-1 and TRBJ2-5; TRBD1 matches 8 bases. V was clipped by 8 bases and J by 1 base; unmatched bases: 12. This CDR3 comprises 16 residues. CDR1 and CDR2 from the germline V gene are MNHNS and SASEGT. The CDR3 DNA is TGTGCCAGCTCTCCTTTGACAGGGGCAGGCCAAGAGACCCAGTACTTC. Its protein is CASSPLTGAGQETQYF.

This chain joins TRBV28 and TRBJ2-5; 8 bases are shared with TRBD2. The tail of the sequence fits TRBJ2-7 better, so the J call may be wrong. This CDR3 contains 15 residues. Germline V CDR1 and CDR2: MDHEN, SYDVKM. The CDR3, as DNA: TGTGCCAGCAGTTCCCCGGGGGGGGGGATCGACGAGCAGTACTTC. Amino acid sequence: CASSSPGGGIDEQYF.